This T cell receptor (beta chain) comes out of a study of cytomegalovirus exposure and HLA in healthy donors. Germline V gene sequence: CDR1 SGHRS, CDR2 YFSETQ. This CDR3 is 17 amino acids long. V lost 1 base, J lost 0 bases, and 8 bases stayed unmatched. This clone has more than one count but fewer than ten. Its specificity is not known. Primers for the PCR totalled 60 Vbeta and 13 Jbeta. Some clones are missing from TCRdb's copy, which holds only in-frame ones; the method was immunoSEQ multiplex PCR. Found here are 50,000 to 55,000 clones, approximately 52% of them singletons; the top ten hold about 11%. Study conclusions and caveats: In a later analysis, productive TCRs from donors in an Asian-associated ancestry cluster reportedly carried fewer N-insertions than the cohort mean. The dataset shows that most TCR sequences were rare, while some public TCRs occurred in many donors.

This chain joins TRBV5-1 and TRBJ1-1, with 8 bases matching TRBD1. Sequencing input: PBMCs. The TCR was taken from a human donor in good health. The CDR3 DNA follows: TGCGCCAGCAGCTTGATAGGGACAGGAGCCATGAACACTGAAGCTTTCTTT. Translated: CASSLIGTGAMNTEAFF. Filled out from reference TRBV5-1 and TRBJ1-1, the complete variable domain reads KAGVTQTPRYLIKTRGQQVTLSCSPISGHRSVSWYQQTPGQGLQFLFEYFSETQRNKGNFPGRFSGRQFSNSRSEMNVSTLELGDSALYLCASSLIGTGAMNTEAFFGQGTRLTVV.